This entry describes one T cell receptor (beta chain). Antigen unknown. This CDR3 is 16 amino acids long. CDR1 and CDR2 from the germline V gene are MGHRA and YSYEKL. Trimming cost V 1 base and J 4 bases; bases outside gene matches: 8. Measured with immunoSEQ multiplex PCR; TCRdb has only the in-frame clones, and not every one. The data show 35,000 to 50,000 clones, approximately 90% seen once. This record comes from a study of a mutant IDH1 vaccine in newly diagnosed glioma. Study-level findings and limits: Variations in leading peripheral T cell clonotypes appeared to have no connection with pseudoprogression.

Documented time point: week 23, last vaccination. Mutant IDH1 20-mer peptide, at 300 ug, made up each vaccine dose, with topical imiquimod. The sequencing here drew on PBMCs, taken from a glioma patient whose treatment included an IDH1 peptide vaccine. This sequence was found in a man between 45 and 60 years old with glioma. V gene TRBV4-1 combines with J gene TRBJ2-5; 8 bases are shared with TRBD2. The CDR3 spells CASSQGPAGGRETQYF. For the CDR3, the DNA is TGCGCCAGCAGCCAAGGGCCTGCGGGAGGTCGAGAGACCCAGTACTTC.